These 8 T cell receptor beta chains were all obtained from the same sample, sequenced in a study of blood T cell repertoires in COVID-19. The method was immunoSEQ multiplex PCR; TCRdb's version includes in-frame clones alone and lacks a portion of them. The sample records more than 250,000 clones, around 87% being singletons. Material for sequencing was PBMCs or T cells enriched from blood (not recorded which). The receptor source for this set is a woman under 40 who had recovered from COVID-19.

This clone was observed a few times. The chain is built from TRBV14 and TRBJ1-1; possible D gene TRBD1, 6 bases. Deletions cut 5 bases from V and 10 bases from J, with 17 bases between. Germline V CDR1 and CDR2: SGHDN, FVKESK. There are 13 residues in the CDR3. The CDR3: CASSGNRALGAFF. The CDR3 bases are TGTGCCAGCAGCGGGAACAGGGCCCTGGGAGCTTTCTTT.

DNA of the CDR3: TGTGCCAGCAGTGACTCCTCGTCGCGGGAAGCTTTCTTT. Translation: CASSDSSSREAFF. The chain joins TRBV6-4 to TRBJ1-1; D is uncertain. CDR1 is MRHNA and CDR2 is SNTAGT in the germline V gene. With 0 bases removed from V and 8 bases from J, the gap between germline ends came to 10 bases. This CDR3 is built from 13 residues.

The chain links TRBV5-1 to TRBJ2-5; 12 bases are shared with TRBD1. The trim removed 4 bases at V and 5 bases at J, leaving 6 bases unmatched. There are 15 residues in the CDR3. CDR1 and CDR2 from the germline V gene are SGHRS and YFSETQ. The chain's CDR3 is CASSLGTGGAETQYF. The CDR3 DNA sequence: TGCGCCAGCAGCCTCGGGACAGGGGGCGCGGAGACCCAGTACTTC.

The rearrangement uses TRBV29-1 and TRBJ1-1; perhaps TRBD1 as D (5 bases). CDR3 length equals 13 residues. Germline lookup yields CDR1 SQVTM and CDR2 ANQGSEA. V was shortened by 6 bases and J by 0 bases, with 11 bases between the two germline ends. The CDR3 is CSVRGVLNTEAFF. The CDR3 nucleotides read TGCAGCGTACGGGGGGTTTTGAACACTGAAGCTTTCTTT.

This rearrangement joins TRBV2 to TRBJ1-2, with 8 positions matching TRBD1. There are 13 residues in the CDR3. Unmatched junction bases numbered 4, after V lost 6 bases and J lost 4 bases. Germline CDR1 reads SNHLY; CDR2 reads FYNNEI. The DNA for the CDR3 is TGTGCCAGCAGGGATGACAGGGGCTATGGCTACACCTTC. Translation gives CASRDDRGYGYTF.

V usage is TRBV11-2 and J usage is TRBJ2-1; 9 bases map to TRBD2. The CDR3 length is 17 residues. Germline V gives CDR1 SGHAT, CDR2 FQNNGV. Losses at the gene ends were 7 bases for V and 2 bases for J; bases not matched to a gene: 12. For the CDR3, the DNA is TGTGCCAGCACTCTTAGTCGTAGCGGGGGTGCCTACAATGAGCAGTTCTTC. It yields the protein CASTLSRSGGAYNEQFF.

The chain employs TRBV15 and TRBJ1-5; TRBD1 aligns across 8 bases. The CDR3 runs to 15 residues. With V trimmed by 1 base and J by 5 bases, 4 bases remained unmatched. Germline V CDR1 and CDR2: LNHNV, YYDKDF (reference sequence). CDR3 nucleotide sequence: TGTGCCACCAGCAGAGGGCAGGGGGCGGATCAGCCCCAGCATTTT. The encoded protein is CATSRGQGADQPQHF. Combining the CDR3 with reference TRBV15 and TRBJ1-5 gives the whole variable domain DAMVIQNPRYQVTQFGKPVTLSCSQTLNHNVMYWYQQKSSQAPKLLFHYYDKDFNNEADTPDNFQSRRPNTSFCFLDIRSPGLGDTAMYLCATSRGQGADQPQHFGDGTRLSIL.

In its sample, this clone was seen a few times. V is TRBV10-3 and J is TRBJ1-3; TRBD1 might be the D (5 bases). The CDR3 totals 14 residues. Trimming stripped 4 bases from V and 1 base from J, with 8 bases between. Germline-derived CDR1 and CDR2 are ENHRY and SYGVKD. CDR3 bases: TGTGCCATCAGTGGGGGCACGTCTGGAAACACCATATATTTT. Its protein product is CAISGGTSGNTIYF.